These T cell receptor beta chains were read from a single sample in a study of OX40 agonist ivuxolimab in advanced cancers. The protocol was immunoSEQ multiplex PCR, while the TCRdb copy is restricted to in-frame clones and leaves out a portion. This sample yields some 44,000 clones, of which around 84% are seen a single time; just over 20% belongs to the top ten. This sample comprised CD4+ or CD8+ T cells sorted from blood, obtained in a trial of the OX40 agonist ivuxolimab. These receptors were collected from an adult with an advanced solid tumor such as melanoma, head and neck, liver or kidney cancer. Each CDR3 is given with its conserved first and last residue.

v_call	j_call	cdr3_aa
TRBV6-5	TRBJ1-5	CASSYQENQPQHF
TRBV19	TRBJ2-1	CASSIAPYADNEQFF
TRBV6-5	TRBJ1-5	CASSYLGDQPQHF
TRBV7-9	TRBJ1-2	CASSLGQGSGYTF
TRBV5-8	TRBJ1-5	CASSLGGLGQPQHF
TRBV28	TRBJ2-7	CASSLSSYEQYF
TRBV14	TRBJ2-7	CASSQVREQYF
TRBV19	TRBJ2-1	CASSLVGNEQFF
TRBV4-1	TRBJ1-1	CASSHQGENTEAFF
TRBV13	TRBJ2-5	CASSLAQNPQETQYF
TRBV28	TRBJ2-1	CASSSLQGFSYNEQFF
TRBV5-1	TRBJ2-5	CASSLEGLFQETQYF
TRBV2	TRBJ1-2	CASSESPGSNYGYTF
TRBV9	TRBJ2-7	CASSVYSGQGYEQYF
TRBV9	TRBJ1-1	CASSSGQGETEAFF
TRBV7-8	TRBJ1-2	CASSLEGDGGYGYTF
TRBV5-4	TRBJ1-1	CASSRGSEAFF
TRBV28	TRBJ1-5	CASSVPGQGVRQPQHF
TRBV27	TRBJ1-2	CASSLFQGPLYGYTF
TRBV2	TRBJ2-5	CASRGGGLGVETQYF
TRBV4-2	TRBJ2-5	CASSQKASGTPGVETQYF
TRBV2	TRBJ1-1	CASSARENTEAFF
TRBV13	TRBJ1-2	CASSRLGAGNYGYTF
TRBV18	TRBJ2-7	CASSPVGGRFEQYF
TRBV12-5	TRBJ1-2	CASGIGGNYGYTF
TRBV7-9	TRBJ1-3	CASSVRDSGNTIYF
TRBV4-1	TRBJ1-1	CASSPTETMNTEAFF
TRBV5-4	TRBJ2-7	CASSLTYEQYF
TRBV5-4	TRBJ2-1	CASSLDGGVLNEQFF
TRBV27	TRBJ2-7	CASSPSADNEQYF
TRBV15	TRBJ2-1	CATSRDRANEQFF